This T cell receptor beta chain was recovered during a study of T cells after yellow fever vaccination. Study-level findings and limits: Boosting was followed by the reappearance of most primary-vaccination clones (under 97% CD4, under 90% CD8). It was the secondary response that reached its peak faster, day 5 versus 15, but it was weaker. Abundant bulk-population clonotypes could contaminate the FACS-sorted repertoires.

Concerning this clonotype itself: Its cognate antigen is unknown.

The 5'RACE template-switching step produced TCR cDNA and added a universal primer site and UMIs. TCRdb independently ran MiXCR on the 5' RACE reads; one entry per CDR3 protein. The top ten clones hold about a sixth of a sample with 400,000 or so distinct CDR3 sequences, around 20% of them seen once. This sample comprised PBMCs, obtained before the yellow fever booster vaccination. This receptor was identified in a man younger than 30 who received the YFV17D yellow fever vaccine.

The CDR3: CSASPLVTGSLNQPQHF. CDR3 nucleotides: TGCAGTGCTAGCCCCCTTGTTACAGGTAGTCTAAATCAGCCCCAGCATTTT. The chain carries TRBV20-1 and TRBJ1-5; tentative D call: TRBD1 (5 bases). The germline CDR1 and CDR2 sequences are DFQATT and SNEGSKA (reference sequence). The CDR3 loop spans 17 amino acids. Trimming removed 3 bases from V and 4 bases from J, with 22 bases in between.